The sequence of this T cell receptor (beta chain) was determined in a study of T-cell memory formation after mild COVID-19 (dated by TCRdb to the early 2020s). The study in broad terms: TCR sequence clusters from the two donors were largely donor specific. The cohort comprised two young, previously healthy adult volunteers, one female and one male. T-cell clones expanding and contracting after mild COVID-19 in two donors were tracked by longitudinal TCRalpha and TCRbeta repertoire sequencing. Overall study results and their limits: Clones contracting from day 15 to 85 had balanced CD4/CD8 phenotypes, while a second wave expanding from day 15 to 37 was biased towards CD4+. Contracting CD4+ clones were located mainly in the CM and EM memory subsets, whereas CD8+ clones were found to be enriched in EMRA. Whether the second-wave clones peaking on day 37 were SARS-CoV-2 specific was not confirmed. The study covered only two mild cases, and larger cohorts including severe cases with pre-infection samples were considered necessary. Some responding clones were found in pre-infection memory, which suggests that pre-existing cross-reactive memory T cells took part in the SARS-CoV-2 response.

In its sample, this clonotype was seen many times. The specificity of this receptor is unknown. Base qualities are not recorded, but no much larger clone differs from it by a single base. Sequencing was carried out with an Illumina NovaSeq 6000. Using 5'RACE with constant-segment primers, TCRalpha and TCRbeta cDNA libraries were constructed, with sample barcodes and unique molecular identifiers added in the process. Trizol reagent was used to extract RNA from every sample. The libraries were amplified in two PCR steps, and the second step added a second sample barcode and Illumina TruSeq adapters. The libraries were sequenced on an Illumina NovaSeq using 2 x 150 bp paired-end reads. As for the authors' bioinformatics: Reads were demultiplexed and collapsed into UMI-guided consensus sequences with migec v1.2.7. With mixcr v2.1.11, UMI consensuses were aligned to TRA and TRB V and J templates and assembled into clonotypes. Clonotypes were classified as expanded or contracted when called significant by both edgeR and NoisET, with noise models trained on biological replicates. For edgeR calls, the thresholds were a false discovery rate-adjusted p below 0.01 and a log2 fold-change of 1. As an exploratory analysis of dynamics, max-normalized trajectories of the 1000 most abundant clonotypes were examined with PCA combined with hierarchical clustering. Separately sequenced CD4+ and CD8+ repertoires were used to assign a CD4 or CD8 phenotype to each responding clone. The raw public reads went through TCRdb reprocessing: fastp at Q25, MiXCR clone calling, in-frame beta chains kept. Entries are consolidated by CDR3 protein sequence, retaining the most common genes and DNA. TCRdb, not the authors, supplied the V and J calls. In all, the sample holds roughly 500,000 distinct CDR3 sequences, and roughly 21% of those were seen once. The ten largest make up around 12% of the sample.

Ficoll-Paque density gradient centrifugation was used to isolate PBMCs. CDR1 is given as SQVTM and CDR2 as ANQGSEA, both from the germline V gene. Spanning cysteine to phenylalanine, the CDR3 consists of 14 amino acids. Only the CDR3 part of the read is kept: 42 bases, read in frame from the first base. V is pruned by 2 bases and J by 4 bases, leaving 6 bases of the junction without a gene match. The material sequenced was PBMCs or a T cell subset sorted from them (not recorded which). This TCR was sampled from an adult woman who had mild COVID-19 (a few samples of this study predate the infection). The sample titles of this study are shuffled in the database, so cell type and time point are left out; the donor was told from shared clones. This chain is built from TRBV29-1 and TRBJ2-5, and 8 junctional nucleotides match TRBD1. The DNA sequence follows: TGCAGCGTTGAATCCCAGGGGGCCGTAGAGACCCAGTACTTC. It specifies CSVESQGAVETQYF.